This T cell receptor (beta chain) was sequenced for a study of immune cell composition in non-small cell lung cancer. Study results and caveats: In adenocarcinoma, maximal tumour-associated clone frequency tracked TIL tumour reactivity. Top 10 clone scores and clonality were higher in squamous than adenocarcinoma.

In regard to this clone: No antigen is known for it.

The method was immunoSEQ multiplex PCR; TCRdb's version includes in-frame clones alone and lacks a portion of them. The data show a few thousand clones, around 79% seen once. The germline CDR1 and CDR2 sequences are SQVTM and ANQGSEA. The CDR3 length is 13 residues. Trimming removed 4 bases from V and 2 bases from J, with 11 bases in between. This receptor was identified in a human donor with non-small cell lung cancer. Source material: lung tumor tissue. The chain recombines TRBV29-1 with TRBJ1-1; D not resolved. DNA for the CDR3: TGCAGCGTTGCCACACGGGGAAACACTGAAGCTTTCTTT. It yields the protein CSVATRGNTEAFF.